Below are 32 T cell receptor beta chains sequenced from a single sample in a study of shared clonotypes between healthy human individuals. Method: immunoSEQ multiplex PCR; TCRdb's copy keeps in-frame clones and lacks some. The sample has approximately 710,000 clones, about 92% seen once. Input material: memory CD8+ T cells from PBMCs. Subset reported: CD45RO+ cells pooled with CCR7-negative TemRA cells. The receptors were gathered from a man younger than 35 in good health. Some clones in this sample may be carry-over from other donors' samples.

The chain recombines TRBV27 with TRBJ2-2; the match to TRBD2 covers 8 bases. The germline gives CDR1 MNHEY, CDR2 SMNVEV (reference sequence). The trim removed 1 base at V and 5 bases at J, leaving 6 bases unmatched. The CDR3 consists of 16 residues. Here the CDR3 reads CASSLFGGAETGELFF. For the CDR3, the DNA is TGTGCCAGCAGTTTATTCGGGGGGGCGGAGACCGGGGAGCTGTTTTTT.

This chain connects TRBV28 to TRBJ2-5, with D uncertain. Germline V CDR1 and CDR2: MDHEN, SYDVKM. This CDR3 has 14 amino acids. V shed 3 bases and J shed 6 bases, with 14 bases lying between them. For the CDR3, the DNA is TGTGCCAGCAGTTTCTTGGACCAAGAAAAGACCCAGTACTTC. Encoded protein: CASSFLDQEKTQYF. Variable domain in full (rest from reference TRBV28 and TRBJ2-5): DVKVTQSSRYLVKRTGEKVFLECVQDMDHENMFWYRQDPGLGLRLIYFSYDVKMKEKGDIPEGYSVSREKKERFSLILESASTNQTSMYLCASSFLDQEKTQYFGPGTRLLVL.

The chain has TRBV11-2 and TRBJ2-1, with D perhaps TRBD2 (6 bases). This CDR3 spans 16 amino acids. Trimming shortened V by 5 bases and J by 7 bases, and 21 bases separated the two germline ends. Germline CDR1 reads SGHAT; CDR2 reads FQNNGV. The DNA of the CDR3 is TGTGCCAGCAGCACCCCACTAGCCGTCAAAGGGAATGAGCAGTTCTTC. Translation: CASSTPLAVKGNEQFF. The whole variable domain, filled in from reference TRBV11-2 and TRBJ2-1, reads EAGVAQSPRYKIIEKRQSVAFWCNPISGHATLYWYQQILGQGPKLLIQFQNNGVVDDSQLPKDRFSAERLKGVDSTLKIQPAKLEDSAVYLCASSTPLAVKGNEQFFGPGTRLTVL.

The chain carries TRBV27 and TRBJ2-7, with 8 bases aligning to TRBD2. This CDR3 spans 15 amino acids. With V trimmed by 2 bases and J by 0 bases, 3 bases remained unmatched. The V gene's germline CDR1 is MNHEY and CDR2 SMNVEV (reference sequence). CDR3 DNA sequence: TGTGCCAGCAGTTTAACTAGCGGAGACTCCTACGAGCAGTACTTC. As protein: CASSLTSGDSYEQYF.

This clone was counted once. V gene TRBV5-4 combines with J gene TRBJ2-2, with D uncertain. Trimming stripped 1 base from V and 1 base from J, with 8 bases between. The CDR3 covers 15 residues. From germline, CDR1 is SGHNT and CDR2 YYREEE (reference sequence). CDR3 DNA: TGTGCCAGCAGCTTGTTTGGCGTGAACACCGGGGAGCTGTTTTTT. It translates to CASSLFGVNTGELFF. The whole variable domain, filled in from reference TRBV5-4 and TRBJ2-2, reads ETGVTQSPTHLIKTRGQQVTLRCSSQSGHNTVSWYQQALGQGPQFIFQYYREEENGRGNFPPRFSGLQFPNYSSELNVNALELDDSALYLCASSLFGVNTGELFFGEGSRLTVL.

The chain joins TRBV27 to TRBJ2-5; 12 nucleotides line up with TRBD2. The V and J ends lost 0 bases and 2 bases, in that order; junction bases with no gene match: 4. Germline CDR1 reads MNHEY; CDR2 reads SMNVEV (reference sequence). The CDR3 has 17 amino acids. The CDR3 DNA is TGTGCCAGCAGTTTATCCACCGGACTAGCGGGGCAAGAGACCCAGTACTTC. Translating gives CASSLSTGLAGQETQYF.

Points on this clone: Distinct nucleotide sequences in the sample also encode this CDR3. The CDR3 DNA is TGTGCCAGCAGTTTAGCAGGGCCTGGCTATGGCTACACCTTC. Translation gives CASSLAGPGYGYTF. V and J are TRBV27 and TRBJ1-2, with D possibly being TRBD1 (5 bases). Deletions cut 2 bases from V and 4 bases from J, with 11 bases between. The CDR3 is made up of 14 amino acids. The V gene's germline CDR1 is MNHEY and CDR2 SMNVEV (reference sequence).

The chain recombines TRBV6-1 with TRBJ1-1, with 7 bases aligning to TRBD1. The CDR3 extends over 15 amino acids. Germline V lookup: CDR1 MNHNS, CDR2 SASEGT. V lost 6 bases, J lost 0 bases, and 7 bases stayed unmatched. The CDR3, as DNA: TGTGCCAGCAGACGGGACAGCTTTATGAACACTGAAGCTTTCTTT. Its protein is CASRRDSFMNTEAFF.

The rearrangement joins TRBV28 to TRBJ2-7, with D perhaps TRBD1 or TRBD2 (7 bases each). CDR3 size: 16 residues. V was shortened by 3 bases and J by 5 bases, with 20 bases between the two germline ends. Per the germline V gene, CDR1 is MDHEN and CDR2 is SYDVKM. The CDR3 DNA is TGTGCCAGCAGTTTCAGGGGGGGATTCTTCACCCACGAGCAGTACTTC. This translates into CASSFRGGFFTHEQYF.

Only a few counts were recorded for this clone. V is TRBV29-1 and J is TRBJ2-7; D is unclear. The CDR3 sequence is 14 residues long. Germline V lookup: CDR1 SQVTM, CDR2 ANQGSEA. V dropped 4 bases and J dropped 2 bases, with 15 bases sitting between them. The CDR3 nucleotides are TGCAGCGTTGTTGATCAGGCAGGTCCCTACGAGCAGTACTTC. Translated, it gives CSVVDQAGPYEQYF.

This chain uses TRBV2 with TRBJ2-1; perhaps TRBD1 as D (6 bases). Germline V CDR1 and CDR2: SNHLY, FYNNEI. Trimming removed 5 bases at V and 6 bases at J, with 14 bases between. The CDR3 is made up of 14 amino acids. Written as DNA, the CDR3 is TGTGCCAGCAGTCTAACAGGGTCGACCAATGAGCAGTTCTTC. Translation gives CASSLTGSTNEQFF.

The V gene is TRBV6-1, the J gene TRBJ2-7, with D perhaps TRBD1 (5 bases). V was pared by 1 base and J by 2 bases, with 9 bases between. Germline values: CDR1 MNHNS, CDR2 SASEGT. The CDR3 is 14 residues long. The CDR3 bases are TGTGCCAGCAGTGAAGTGACAGAGACCTACGAGCAGTACTTC. Its translation: CASSEVTETYEQYF.

The chain carries TRBV6-1 and TRBJ2-1, with 13 nucleotides matching TRBD2. Germline V gene data show CDR1 as MNHNS and CDR2 as SASEGT. With 4 bases clipped from V and 5 bases from J, the junction kept 5 bases outside the gene matches. The CDR3 sequence is 16 residues long. CDR3 sequence reads: CASSGWGLAGNNEQFF. The CDR3 bases are TGTGCCAGCAGTGGCTGGGGACTAGCGGGAAACAATGAGCAGTTCTTC.

The chain combines TRBV4-3 with TRBJ2-1; TRBD2 might be the D (5 bases). V lost 1 base and J lost 6, with 19 bases in between. The CDR3 runs to 17 residues. The germline V gene has CDR1 LGHNA and CDR2 YSLEER. CDR3 in amino acids: CASSQGSSPWVFNEQFF. The CDR3 coding sequence is TGCGCCAGCAGCCAAGGTTCTAGCCCTTGGGTGTTCAATGAGCAGTTCTTC.

The CDR3 nucleotides are TGTGCCAGCAGCAAAATCCATGGCTACACCTTC. This translates into CASSKIHGYTF. The chain is built from TRBV21-1 and TRBJ1-2. TRBV21-1 is designated a pseudogene. The CDR3 extends over 11 amino acids.

The rearrangement links TRBV15 to TRBJ2-3, with D maybe TRBD1 (6 bases). Per germline, CDR1 LNHNV and CDR2 YYDKDF (reference sequence). With 7 bases removed from V and 1 base from J, the gap between germline ends came to 21 bases. This CDR3 spans 17 amino acids. This chain's CDR3 is CATNNRVLPSGTDTQYF. CDR3 coding DNA: TGTGCCACCAATAACAGGGTACTGCCGAGCGGCACAGATACGCAGTATTTT.

V is TRBV4-2 and J is TRBJ1-1; 8 bases are shared with TRBD1. From germline, CDR1 is LGHNA and CDR2 YNFKEQ. There are 18 residues in the CDR3. The ends lost 1 base at V and 0 bases at J; junction bases unmatched: 10. The CDR3 sequence: CASSQGLYRGVMNTEAFF. CDR3 DNA sequence: TGTGCCAGCAGCCAAGGACTCTACAGGGGGGTGATGAACACTGAAGCTTTCTTT.

V gene TRBV19 combines with J gene TRBJ1-3; TRBD1 matches at 7 bases. V gave up 9 bases and J gave up 0 bases; unmatched junction bases: 8. The CDR3 totals 15 residues. Germline assignment: CDR1 LNHDA and CDR2 SQIVND (reference sequence). CDR3 protein: CASLVRDSSGNTIYF. Here the CDR3 DNA reads TGTGCCAGCTTAGTCCGGGACAGCTCTGGAAACACCATATATTTT.

The chain employs TRBV5-5 and TRBJ2-7, with D possibly matching TRBD1 (5 bases). CDR3 size: 14 residues. The V end lost 2 bases, the J end lost 5 bases, and 14 bases lay between the germline ends. Germline-derived CDR1 and CDR2 are SGHKS and YYEKEE (reference sequence). CDR3 DNA sequence: TGTGCCAGCAGCTTCATGATTGACAGCCACGAGCAGTACTTC. This sequence encodes CASSFMIDSHEQYF.

CDR3 amino acids: CASSLDAGWNTEAFF. The DNA for the CDR3 is TGCGCCAGCAGCTTGGACGCGGGTTGGAACACTGAAGCTTTCTTT. The J gene is TRBJ1-1, the V gene TRBV5-1; the D is unclear. This CDR3 is built from 15 residues. From germline, CDR1 is SGHRS and CDR2 YFSETQ. The V and J ends lost 0 bases and 1 base respectively, with 10 bases between them.

The chain joins TRBV27 to TRBJ2-6, with TRBD2 as a possible D gene (7 bases). The germline gives CDR1 MNHEY, CDR2 SMNVEV (reference sequence). The CDR3 length is 17 residues. V was cut by 7 bases and J by 7 bases, with 23 bases left in between. The DNA of the CDR3 is TGTGCCAGCAAAACGGGACGGGAGGTGGGGGGCGCCAACGTCCTGACTTTC. This encodes CASKTGREVGGANVLTF.

The V call is TRBV7-9, the J call TRBJ2-3; TRBD2 is a possible D gene (6 bases). Germline V gene lookup returns CDR1 SEHNR and CDR2 FQNEAQ (reference sequence). The V end lost 4 bases, the J end lost 4 bases, and 15 bases lay between the germline ends. This CDR3 is 15 amino acids long. The CDR3 bases are TGTGCCAGCAGCTCCCTCGGGGGTGTGGCAGATACGCAGTATTTT. Its translation: CASSSLGGVADTQYF.

This chain joins TRBV27 and TRBJ2-2; D unclear. This CDR3 region has 14 residues. V lost 7 bases to trimming and J lost 4 bases, with 13 bases between them. Germline V gene sequence: CDR1 MNHEY, CDR2 SMNVEV (reference sequence). The CDR3 loop reads CASTGVGLTGELFF. The CDR3 DNA reads as TGTGCCAGCACGGGTGTGGGCCTCACCGGGGAGCTGTTTTTT.

The rearrangement uses TRBV7-9 and TRBJ1-2; 10 nucleotides align to TRBD1. V gave up 5 bases and J gave up 4 bases; unmatched junction bases: 4. This CDR3 region has 14 residues. CDR1 is SEHNR and CDR2 is FQNEAQ in the germline V gene (reference sequence). The CDR3 sequence: CASSLRDRGYGYTF. The CDR3 DNA reads as TGTGCCAGCAGCCTAAGGGACAGGGGCTATGGCTACACCTTC.

The rearrangement joins TRBV14 to TRBJ2-7; D not certain. The CDR3 spans 13 residues. Germline lookup yields CDR1 SGHDN and CDR2 FVKESK. Trimming cost V 3 bases and J 3 bases, with 9 bases left between them. CDR3 residues: CASSHPLYYEQYF. The DNA of the CDR3 is TGTGCCAGCAGCCATCCTTTATACTACGAGCAGTACTTC.

The chain couples TRBV7-9 to TRBJ1-3; D unclear. Per the germline V gene, CDR1 is SEHNR and CDR2 is FQNEAQ (reference sequence). The CDR3 sequence is 15 residues long. V lost 1 base and J lost 6, with 13 bases in between. CDR3 protein: CASSLVLGIVNTIYF. The CDR3 nucleotides read TGTGCCAGCAGCTTAGTCCTGGGAATCGTAAACACCATATATTTT. The complete variable domain, with remaining parts taken from reference TRBV7-9 and TRBJ1-3, reads DTGVSQNPRHKITKRGQNVTFRCDPISEHNRLYWYRQTLGQGPEFLTYFQNEAQLEKSRLLSDRFSAERPKGSFSTLEIQRTEQGDSAMYLCASSLVLGIVNTIYFGEGSWLTVV.

The chain is built from TRBV5-4 and TRBJ2-2; D gene unclear. With 5 bases removed from V and 1 base from J, the gap between germline ends came to 21 bases. This CDR3 has 18 amino acids. Germline loops: CDR1 SGHNT, CDR2 YYREEE (reference sequence). The CDR3, as DNA: TGTGCCAGCAGTCCCCCCCGGTCCGGGCCGATGAACACCGGGGAGCTGTTTTTT. Protein sequence: CASSPPRSGPMNTGELFF.

The rearrangement links TRBV6-1 to TRBJ1-2; D gene uncertain. The V and J ends lost 8 bases and 2 bases respectively, with 6 bases between them. The CDR3 consists of 11 residues. Germline loops: CDR1 MNHNS, CDR2 SASEGT. CDR3 protein: CASGSNYGYTF. The CDR3 nucleotides are TGTGCCAGCGGCTCCAACTATGGCTACACCTTC.

The rearrangement joins TRBV9 to TRBJ2-1; TRBD1 matches at 8 bases. CDR1 and CDR2 from the germline V gene are SGDLS and YYNGEE. The junction had 6 bases not matched to a gene; V was cut back by 4 bases and J by 0 bases. This CDR3 has 16 amino acids. In DNA, the CDR3 is TGTGCCAGCAGCCCTTGGGACAGGAGCTCCTACAATGAGCAGTTCTTC. Its protein is CASSPWDRSSYNEQFF.

The rearrangement links TRBV11-3 to TRBJ2-6; no clear D gene. This CDR3 is built from 12 residues. CDR1 and CDR2 (germline): SGHNT, YENEEA. Trimming left V 9 bases short and J 2 bases short, with 5 bases between. This CDR3 reads CASSPGANVLTF. The DNA of the CDR3 is TGTGCCAGTAGTCCTGGGGCCAACGTCCTGACTTTC.

This rearrangement joins TRBV19 to TRBJ1-5, with D maybe TRBD1 (5 bases). V lost 3 bases, J lost 4 bases, and 10 bases lay in between. Germline CDR1 is LNHDA and CDR2 is SQIVND (reference sequence). The CDR3 has 14 residues. The CDR3 is CASSIGTVNQPQHF. In DNA form, the CDR3 reads TGTGCCAGTAGTATCGGGACGGTTAATCAGCCCCAGCATTTT.

The chain combines TRBV7-9 with TRBJ1-2; no clear D. Looked up from germline, CDR1 is SEHNR and CDR2 is FQNEAQ (reference sequence). V was pared by 2 bases and J by 8 bases, with 21 bases between. The CDR3 loop spans 16 amino acids. DNA for the CDR3: TGTGCCAGCAGCTTACTGGCGAGCGGAGGCGTAAGCGGCTACACCTTC. Translation gives CASSLLASGGVSGYTF.